This TCR beta chain was identified in a study of human T cells and chemical hapten exposure. Study-wide findings and caveats: The study found expanded TCRs formed significantly more large CDR3 similarity clusters than controls.

Remarks on this clonotype: Its antigen remains unidentified.

Specified time point: patch test 3, about 24 weeks after DPC sensitization. Treatment indicated: therapeutic diphenylcyclopropenone sensitization with weekly scalp DPC. Unfractionated whole blood yielded total RNA. As the library was built, unique molecular identifiers were attached to individual cDNA molecules. TCRdb passed the RACE reads through MiXCR, listing each CDR3 protein once. The top ten hold roughly 1.3% of the sample, which has over 55,000 distinct CDR3 sequences, around 10% seen once. Germline assignment: CDR1 DFQATT and CDR2 SNEGSKA (reference sequence). The CDR3 spans 14 residues. Unmatched junction bases numbered 3, after V lost 0 bases and J lost 7 bases.

The sequences come from whole blood, collected in connection with sensitization to the hapten diphenylcyclopropenone (DPC). This TCR was sampled from a woman in her forties or fifties with alopecia areata. Some clones in this sample may be carry-over from other donors' samples. The rearrangement links TRBV20-1 to TRBJ2-6, with 7 nucleotides matching TRBD2. This CDR3 reads CSAREGGSANVLTF. CDR3 nucleotides: TGCAGTGCTAGAGAGGGAGGGAGTGCCAACGTCCTGACTTTC.